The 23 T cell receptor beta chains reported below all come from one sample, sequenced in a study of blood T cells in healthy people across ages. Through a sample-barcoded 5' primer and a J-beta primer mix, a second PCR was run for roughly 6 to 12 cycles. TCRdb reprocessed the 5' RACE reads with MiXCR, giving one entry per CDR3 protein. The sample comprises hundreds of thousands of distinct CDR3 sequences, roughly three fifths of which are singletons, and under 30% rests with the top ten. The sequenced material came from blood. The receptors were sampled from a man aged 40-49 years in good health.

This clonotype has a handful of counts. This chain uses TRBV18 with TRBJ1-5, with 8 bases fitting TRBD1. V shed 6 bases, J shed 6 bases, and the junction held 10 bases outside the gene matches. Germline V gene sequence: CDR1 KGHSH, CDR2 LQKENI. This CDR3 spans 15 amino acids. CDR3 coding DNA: TGTGCCAGCTCCCCATTCGACAGGGGTGGTCAGCCCCAGCATTTT. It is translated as CASSPFDRGGQPQHF.

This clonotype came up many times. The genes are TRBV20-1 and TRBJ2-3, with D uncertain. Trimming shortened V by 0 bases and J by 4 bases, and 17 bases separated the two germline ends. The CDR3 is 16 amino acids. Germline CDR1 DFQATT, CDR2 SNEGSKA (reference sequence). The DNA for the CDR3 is TGCAGTGCTAGAGATCATCTGGGTAACTCGGCAGATACGCAGTATTTT. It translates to CSARDHLGNSADTQYF.

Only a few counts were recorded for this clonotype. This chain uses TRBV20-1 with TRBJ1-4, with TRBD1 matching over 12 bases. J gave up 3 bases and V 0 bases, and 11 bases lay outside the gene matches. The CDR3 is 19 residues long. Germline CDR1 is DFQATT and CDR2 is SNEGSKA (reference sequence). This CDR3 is CSARDAGTGGFGANEKLFF. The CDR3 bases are TGCAGTGCTAGAGATGCAGGGACAGGGGGCTTTGGAGCTAATGAAAAACTGTTTTTT.

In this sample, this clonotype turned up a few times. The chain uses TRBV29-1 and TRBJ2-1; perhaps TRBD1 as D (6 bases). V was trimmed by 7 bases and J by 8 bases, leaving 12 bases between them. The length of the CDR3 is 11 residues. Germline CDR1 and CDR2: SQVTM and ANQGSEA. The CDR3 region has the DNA TGCAGCGCCCACAGGGTCGATGAGCAGTTCTTC. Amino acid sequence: CSAHRVDEQFF.

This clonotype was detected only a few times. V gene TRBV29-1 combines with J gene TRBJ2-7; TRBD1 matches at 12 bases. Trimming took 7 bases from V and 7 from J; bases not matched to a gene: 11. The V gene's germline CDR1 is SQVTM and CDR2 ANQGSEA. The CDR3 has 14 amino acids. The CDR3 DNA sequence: TGCAGCGCGGGAGAGGGACAGGGGGCTCGGGAGCAGTACTTC. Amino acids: CSAGEGQGAREQYF.

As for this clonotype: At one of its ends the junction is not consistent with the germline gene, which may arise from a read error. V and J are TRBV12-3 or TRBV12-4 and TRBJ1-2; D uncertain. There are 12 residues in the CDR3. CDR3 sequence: CTSSLEGHGYTF. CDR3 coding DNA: TGTACCAGCAGTCTCGAGGGTCATGGCTACACCTTC.

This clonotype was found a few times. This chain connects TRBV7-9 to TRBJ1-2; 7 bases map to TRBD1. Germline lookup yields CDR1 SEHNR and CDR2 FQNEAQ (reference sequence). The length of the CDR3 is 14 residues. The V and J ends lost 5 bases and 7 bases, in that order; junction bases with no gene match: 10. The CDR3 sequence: CASSLNTGTAGYTF. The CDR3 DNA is TGTGCCAGCAGCCTCAACACCGGGACAGCTGGCTACACCTTC.

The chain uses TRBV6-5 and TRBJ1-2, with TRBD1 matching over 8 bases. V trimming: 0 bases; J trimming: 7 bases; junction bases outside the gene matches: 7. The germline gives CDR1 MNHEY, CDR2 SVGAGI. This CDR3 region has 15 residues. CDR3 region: CASSYSTGEFVGYTF. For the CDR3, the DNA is TGTGCCAGCAGTTACTCGACAGGGGAGTTTGTTGGCTACACCTTC.

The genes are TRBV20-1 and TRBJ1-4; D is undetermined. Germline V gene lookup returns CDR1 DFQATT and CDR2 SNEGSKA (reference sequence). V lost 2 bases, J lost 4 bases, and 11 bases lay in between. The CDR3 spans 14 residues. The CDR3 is CSARRMQSNEKLFF. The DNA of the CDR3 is TGCAGTGCTAGACGGATGCAAAGTAATGAAAAACTGTTTTTT.

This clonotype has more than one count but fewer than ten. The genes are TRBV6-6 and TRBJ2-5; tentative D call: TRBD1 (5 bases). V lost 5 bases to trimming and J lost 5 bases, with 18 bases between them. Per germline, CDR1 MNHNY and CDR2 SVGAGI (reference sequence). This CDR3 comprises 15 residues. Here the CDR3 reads CASSNPKGVEETQYF. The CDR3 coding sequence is TGTGCCAGCAGTAACCCGAAAGGGGTGGAGGAGACCCAGTACTTC.

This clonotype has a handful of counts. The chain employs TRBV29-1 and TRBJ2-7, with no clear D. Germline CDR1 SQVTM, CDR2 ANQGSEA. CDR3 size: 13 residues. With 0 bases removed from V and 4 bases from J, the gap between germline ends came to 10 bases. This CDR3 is CSVEDPAAYEQYF. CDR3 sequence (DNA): TGCAGCGTTGAAGATCCGGCGGCTTACGAGCAGTACTTC.

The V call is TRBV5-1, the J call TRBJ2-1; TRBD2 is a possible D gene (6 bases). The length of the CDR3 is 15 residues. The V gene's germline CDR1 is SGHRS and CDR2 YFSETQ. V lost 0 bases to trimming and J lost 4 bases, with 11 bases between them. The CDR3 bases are TGCGCCAGCAGCTTGGTGGACGGGGGTTACAATGAGCAGTTCTTC. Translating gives CASSLVDGGYNEQFF. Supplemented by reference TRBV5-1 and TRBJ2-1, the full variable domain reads KAGVTQTPRYLIKTRGQQVTLSCSPISGHRSVSWYQQTPGQGLQFLFEYFSETQRNKGNFPGRFSGRQFSNSRSEMNVSTLELGDSALYLCASSLVDGGYNEQFFGPGTRLTVL.

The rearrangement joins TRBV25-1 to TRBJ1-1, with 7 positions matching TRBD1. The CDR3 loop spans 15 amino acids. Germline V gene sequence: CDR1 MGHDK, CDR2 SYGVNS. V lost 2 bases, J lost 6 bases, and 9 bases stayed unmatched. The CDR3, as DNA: TGTGCCAGCAGTGAACCGGCAAGGGGGCACTCTGAAGCTTTCTTT. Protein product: CASSEPARGHSEAFF.

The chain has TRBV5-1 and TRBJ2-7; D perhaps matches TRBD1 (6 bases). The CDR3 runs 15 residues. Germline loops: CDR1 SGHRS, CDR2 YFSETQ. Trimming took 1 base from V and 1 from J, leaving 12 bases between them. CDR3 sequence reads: CASSLLGTTSYEQYF. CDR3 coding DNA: TGCGCCAGCAGCTTGTTAGGGACAACTTCCTACGAGCAGTACTTC.

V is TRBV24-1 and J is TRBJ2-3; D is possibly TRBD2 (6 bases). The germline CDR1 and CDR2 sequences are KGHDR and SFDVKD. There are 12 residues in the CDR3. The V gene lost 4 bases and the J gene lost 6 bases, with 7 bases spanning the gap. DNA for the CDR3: TGTGCCACCAGTGACCGGGGGGATACGCAGTATTTT. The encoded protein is CATSDRGDTQYF.

CDR3 region: CARGSVGQGFPKDQPQHF. The CDR3 DNA reads as TGTGCCAGAGGGTCGGTAGGACAGGGGTTTCCCAAAGATCAGCCCCAGCATTTT. The chain links TRBV25-1 to TRBJ1-5, with TRBD1 matching 9 bases. Trimming removed 9 bases from V and 5 bases from J; junction bases left unmatched: 20. Germline-derived CDR1 and CDR2 are MGHDK and SYGVNS. The CDR3 contains 18 residues.

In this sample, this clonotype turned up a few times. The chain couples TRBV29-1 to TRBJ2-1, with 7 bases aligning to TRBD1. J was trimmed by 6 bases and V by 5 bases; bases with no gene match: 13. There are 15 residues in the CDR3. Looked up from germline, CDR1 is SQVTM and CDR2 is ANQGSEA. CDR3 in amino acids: CSVLGPRDSPNEQFF. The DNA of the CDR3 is TGCAGCGTTCTTGGCCCCCGGGACAGCCCCAATGAGCAGTTCTTC.

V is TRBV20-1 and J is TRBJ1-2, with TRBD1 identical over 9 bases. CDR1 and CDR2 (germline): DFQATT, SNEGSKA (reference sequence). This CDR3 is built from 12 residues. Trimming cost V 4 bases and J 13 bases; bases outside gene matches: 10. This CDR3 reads CSATSPGTGTTF. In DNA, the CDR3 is TGCAGTGCTACATCCCCCGGGACAGGGACCACCTTC.

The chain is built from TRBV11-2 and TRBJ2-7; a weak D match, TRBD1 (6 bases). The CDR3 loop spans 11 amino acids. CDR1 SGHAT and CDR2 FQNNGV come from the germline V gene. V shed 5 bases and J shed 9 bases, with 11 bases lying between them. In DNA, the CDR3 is TGTGCCAGCAGCACGAGAGGGGGGCAGTACTTC. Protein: CASSTRGGQYF.

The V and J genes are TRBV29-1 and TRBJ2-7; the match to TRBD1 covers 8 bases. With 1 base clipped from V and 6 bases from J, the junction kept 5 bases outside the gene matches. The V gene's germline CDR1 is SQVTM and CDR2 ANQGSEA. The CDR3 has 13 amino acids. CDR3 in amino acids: CSVEGTGPGEQYF. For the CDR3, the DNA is TGCAGCGTTGAAGGGACAGGGCCCGGCGAGCAGTACTTC.

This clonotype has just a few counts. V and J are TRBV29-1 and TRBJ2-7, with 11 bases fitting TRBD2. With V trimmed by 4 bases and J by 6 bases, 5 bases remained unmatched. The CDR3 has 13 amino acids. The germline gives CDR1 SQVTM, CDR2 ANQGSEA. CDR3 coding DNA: TGCAGCGTTGGAGGGACTAGCGGAATCGAGCAGTACTTC. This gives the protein CSVGGTSGIEQYF.

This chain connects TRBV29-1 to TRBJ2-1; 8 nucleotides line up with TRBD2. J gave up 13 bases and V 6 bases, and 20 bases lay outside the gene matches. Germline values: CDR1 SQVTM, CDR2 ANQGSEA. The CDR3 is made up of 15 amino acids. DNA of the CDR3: TGCAGCGTGGATCTAACTAGCGCGCGGGGGGAGGCCCAGTTCTTC. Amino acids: CSVDLTSARGEAQFF.

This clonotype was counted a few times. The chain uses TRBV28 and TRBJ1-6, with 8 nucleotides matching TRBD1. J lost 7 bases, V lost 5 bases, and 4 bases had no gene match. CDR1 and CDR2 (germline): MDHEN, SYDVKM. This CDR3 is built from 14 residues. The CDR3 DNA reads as TGTGCCAGCAGTGACAGGGGAGGCAATTCACCCCTCCACTTT. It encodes CASSDRGGNSPLHF.